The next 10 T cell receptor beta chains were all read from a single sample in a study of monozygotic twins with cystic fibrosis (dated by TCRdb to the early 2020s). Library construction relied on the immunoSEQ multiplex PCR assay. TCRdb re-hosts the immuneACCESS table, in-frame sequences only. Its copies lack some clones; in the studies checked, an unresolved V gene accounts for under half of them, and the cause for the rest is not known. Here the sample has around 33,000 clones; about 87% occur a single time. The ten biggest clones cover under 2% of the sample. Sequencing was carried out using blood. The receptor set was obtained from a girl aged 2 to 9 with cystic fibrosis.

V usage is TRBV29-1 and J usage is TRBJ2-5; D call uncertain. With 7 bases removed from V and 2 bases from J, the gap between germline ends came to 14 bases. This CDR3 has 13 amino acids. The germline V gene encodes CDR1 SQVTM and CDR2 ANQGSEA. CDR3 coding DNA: TGCAGCGCCCCTGCCCGGCCTCAAGAGACCCAGTACTTC. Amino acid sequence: CSAPARPQETQYF. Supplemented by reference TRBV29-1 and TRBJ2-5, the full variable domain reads SAVISQKPSRDICQRGTSLTIQCQVDSQVTMMFWYRQQPGQSLTLIATANQGSEATYESGFVIDKFPISRPNLTFSTLTVSNMSPEDSSIYLCSAPARPQETQYFGPGTRLLVL.

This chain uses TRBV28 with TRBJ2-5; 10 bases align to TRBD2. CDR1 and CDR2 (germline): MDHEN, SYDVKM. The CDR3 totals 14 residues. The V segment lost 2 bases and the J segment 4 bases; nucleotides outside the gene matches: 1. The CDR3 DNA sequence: TGTGCCAGCAGTTTAAGCGGGGGGGTAGAGACCCAGTACTTC. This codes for CASSLSGGVETQYF.

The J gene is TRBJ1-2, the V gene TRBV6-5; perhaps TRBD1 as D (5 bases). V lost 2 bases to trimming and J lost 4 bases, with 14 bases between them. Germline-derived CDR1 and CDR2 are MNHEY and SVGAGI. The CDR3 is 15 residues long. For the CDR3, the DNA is TGTGCCAGCAGTTACAAACCGCAGGGAGCCTATGGCTACACCTTC. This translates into CASSYKPQGAYGYTF.

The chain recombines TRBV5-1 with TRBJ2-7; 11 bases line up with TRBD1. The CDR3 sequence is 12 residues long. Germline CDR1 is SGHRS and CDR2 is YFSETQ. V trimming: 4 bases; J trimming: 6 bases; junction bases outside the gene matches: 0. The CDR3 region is CASSGTGGEQYF. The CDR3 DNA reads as TGCGCCAGCAGCGGGACAGGGGGCGAGCAGTACTTC.

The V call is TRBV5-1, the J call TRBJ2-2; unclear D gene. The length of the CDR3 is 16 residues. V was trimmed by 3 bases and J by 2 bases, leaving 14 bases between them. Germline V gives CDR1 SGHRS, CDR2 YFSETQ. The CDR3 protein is CASSYTGAANTGELFF. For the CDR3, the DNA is TGCGCCAGCAGCTATACTGGAGCAGCCAACACCGGGGAGCTGTTTTTT. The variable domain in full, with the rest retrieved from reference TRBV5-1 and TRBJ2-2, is KAGVTQTPRYLIKTRGQQVTLSCSPISGHRSVSWYQQTPGQGLQFLFEYFSETQRNKGNFPGRFSGRQFSNSRSEMNVSTLELGDSALYLCASSYTGAANTGELFFGEGSRLTVL.

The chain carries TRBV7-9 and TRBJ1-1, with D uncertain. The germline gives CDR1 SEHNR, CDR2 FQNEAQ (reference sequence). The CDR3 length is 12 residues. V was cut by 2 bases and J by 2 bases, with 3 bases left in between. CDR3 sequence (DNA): TGTGCCAGCAGCTTAATCAACACTGAAGCTTTCTTT. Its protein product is CASSLINTEAFF. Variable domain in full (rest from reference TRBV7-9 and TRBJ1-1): DTGVSQNPRHKITKRGQNVTFRCDPISEHNRLYWYRQTLGQGPEFLTYFQNEAQLEKSRLLSDRFSAERPKGSFSTLEIQRTEQGDSAMYLCASSLINTEAFFGQGTRLTVV.

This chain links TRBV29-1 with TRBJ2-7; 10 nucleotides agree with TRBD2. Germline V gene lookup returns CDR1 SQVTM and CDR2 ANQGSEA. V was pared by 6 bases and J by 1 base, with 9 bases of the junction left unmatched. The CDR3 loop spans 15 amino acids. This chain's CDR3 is CSVLPTSGASYEQYF. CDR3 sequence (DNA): TGCAGCGTCCTTCCTACTAGCGGGGCTTCCTACGAGCAGTACTTC.

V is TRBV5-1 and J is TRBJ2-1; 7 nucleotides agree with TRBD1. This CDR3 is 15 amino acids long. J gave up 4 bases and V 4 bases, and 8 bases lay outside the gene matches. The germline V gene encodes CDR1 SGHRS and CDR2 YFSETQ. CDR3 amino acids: CASSDPGQVYNEQFF. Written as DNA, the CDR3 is TGCGCCAGCAGCGACCCCGGACAGGTATACAATGAGCAGTTCTTC.

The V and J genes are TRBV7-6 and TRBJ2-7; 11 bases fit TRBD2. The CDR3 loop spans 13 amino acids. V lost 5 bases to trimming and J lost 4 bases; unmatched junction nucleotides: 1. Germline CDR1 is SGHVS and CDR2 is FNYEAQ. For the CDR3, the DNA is TGTGCCAGCAGCGCTAGCGGGGGGTACGAGCAGTACTTC. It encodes CASSASGGYEQYF.

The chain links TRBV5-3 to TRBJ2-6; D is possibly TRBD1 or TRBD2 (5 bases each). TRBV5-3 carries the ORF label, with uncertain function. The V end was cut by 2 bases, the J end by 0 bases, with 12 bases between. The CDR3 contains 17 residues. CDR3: CARSFLGPASGANVLTF. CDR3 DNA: TGTGCCAGAAGCTTCTTGGGACCCGCCTCTGGGGCCAACGTCCTGACTTTC.